Shown below are 18 T cell receptor beta chains from a single sample sequenced in a study of T-cell memory formation after mild COVID-19. TCRdb redid the calling of the 5' RACE reads with MiXCR, one entry per CDR3 protein. The profile shows approximately 260,000 distinct CDR3 sequences, about a sixth of them singletons. Input material: PBMCs or a T cell subset sorted from them (not recorded which). These receptors were taken from a man between 18 and 29 years old who had mild COVID-19 (a few samples of this study predate the infection). Cell type and time point are not known.

The chain joins TRBV6-1 to TRBJ1-5; no clear D. The germline gives CDR1 MNHNS, CDR2 SASEGT. The CDR3 spans 13 residues. Between the trimmed V and J ends, which lost 0 bases and 5 bases, there was a span of 5 bases. In DNA form, the CDR3 reads TGTGCCAGCAGTGAAGCGCACGATCAGCCCCAGCATTTT. Translated: CASSEAHDQPQHF.

The table lists this clonotype with a few counts. The rearrangement joins TRBV15 to TRBJ1-5; no clear D. Trimming took off 11 bases at V and 0 bases at J, with 14 bases between the two ends. Germline V gene lookup returns CDR1 LNHNV and CDR2 YYDKDF (reference sequence). CDR3 length: 14 residues. CDR3 nucleotides: TGTGCCGCCCGGGCTGTGGGTAGCAATCAGCCCCAGCATTTT. It yields the protein CAARAVGSNQPQHF.

This clonotype was recorded many times. The chain uses TRBV7-2 and TRBJ1-5; 10 nucleotides line up with TRBD1. Germline CDR1 is SGHTA and CDR2 is FQGNSA. The CDR3 extends over 15 amino acids. Trimming removed 1 base from V and 6 bases from J; junction bases left unmatched: 3. The CDR3 nucleotides are TGTGCCAGCAGCTTAGGACAGGGGGCAGGTCAGCCCCAGCATTTT. Its protein is CASSLGQGAGQPQHF. Full variable domain (remainder filled in from reference TRBV7-2 and TRBJ1-5): GAGVSQSPSNKVTEKGKDVELRCDPISGHTALYWYRQSLGQGLEFLIYFQGNSAPDKSGLPSDRFSAERTGGSVSTLTIQRTQQEDSAVYLCASSLGQGAGQPQHFGDGTRLSIL.

This clonotype was counted at least ten times. The V and J genes are TRBV4-1 and TRBJ2-7; D is ambiguous. CDR1 and CDR2 from the germline V gene are MGHRA and YSYEKL. V was cut by 0 bases and J by 8 bases, with 11 bases left in between. This CDR3 has 13 amino acids. CDR3 sequence (DNA): TGCGCCAGCAGCCAAGATCCCTTCGGGCAGCAGTACTTC. Its protein product is CASSQDPFGQQYF.

The J gene is TRBJ2-1, the V gene TRBV4-1; no definite D call. The CDR3 runs 17 residues. Between the trimmed V and J ends, which lost 4 bases and 0 bases, there was a span of 16 bases. Germline V CDR1 and CDR2: MGHRA, YSYEKL. Here the CDR3 DNA reads TGCGCCAGCAGCCCCGGGCTGGCTGTGAGCTCCTACAATGAGCAGTTCTTC. It translates to CASSPGLAVSSYNEQFF.

This clonotype was found a few times. The rearrangement links TRBV18 to TRBJ1-1; D is ambiguous. Per germline, CDR1 KGHSH and CDR2 LQKENI. V lost 3 bases and J 6 bases, leaving 8 bases between the germline ends. CDR3 length: 12 amino acids. The CDR3 coding sequence is TGTGCCAGCTCACCGGGGTACGCTGAAGCTTTCTTT. Translated: CASSPGYAEAFF.

This clonotype was seen a handful of times. J is TRBJ2-1 and V is TRBV15, with 14 nucleotides matching TRBD2. Trimming at V came to 2 bases and at J to 7 bases, leaving 1 base not matched to a gene. CDR1 LNHNV and CDR2 YYDKDF come from the germline V gene (reference sequence). This CDR3 has 15 amino acids. This chain's CDR3 is CATSRRTSGGNEQFF. CDR3 nucleotides: TGTGCCACCAGCAGAAGGACTAGCGGGGGGAATGAGCAGTTCTTC.

V gene TRBV7-9 combines with J gene TRBJ1-1; no firm D call. The CDR3 runs 15 residues. The V end lost 1 base, the J end lost 2 bases, and 11 bases lay between the germline ends. In germline, CDR1 is SEHNR, CDR2 FQNEAQ (reference sequence). The CDR3 DNA sequence: TGTGCCAGCAGCTTAGACCCAGGAGGCAACACTGAAGCTTTCTTT. It yields the protein CASSLDPGGNTEAFF.

The rearrangement joins TRBV4-2 to TRBJ2-7; D is unresolved. Germline-derived CDR1 and CDR2 are LGHNA and YNFKEQ. The CDR3 consists of 14 residues. V shed 5 bases and J shed 5 bases, with 16 bases lying between them. The CDR3 region has the DNA TGTGCCAGCAGCAGAACCGTACAAACGGACGAGCAGTACTTC. It yields the protein CASSRTVQTDEQYF.

This clonotype was seen only a few times. This rearrangement joins TRBV12-3 or TRBV12-4 to TRBJ1-3; D may be TRBD1 (6 bases). Trimming stripped 7 bases from V and 0 bases from J, with 16 bases between. This CDR3 is 16 amino acids long. The CDR3 reads CASILQGTSSGNTIYF. DNA for the CDR3: TGTGCCAGCATCCTACAGGGAACCTCCTCTGGAAACACCATATATTTT.

This rearrangement joins TRBV5-4 to TRBJ2-1; the D gene is possibly TRBD2 (6 bases). The CDR3 spans 16 residues. The V gene's germline CDR1 is SGHNT and CDR2 YYREEE (reference sequence). Trimming stripped 1 base from V and 3 bases from J, with 14 bases between. In DNA, the CDR3 is TGTGCCAGCAGCTTGCCGACCGAGGGAGGCTACAATGAGCAGTTCTTC. Residues: CASSLPTEGGYNEQFF.

The chain carries TRBV5-1 and TRBJ2-2, with 7 bases identical to TRBD1. J lost 6 bases, V lost 7 bases, and 3 bases had no gene match. Germline CDR1 reads SGHRS; CDR2 reads YFSETQ. The CDR3 spans 12 residues. The CDR3: CASRQGSGELFF. The CDR3 coding sequence is TGCGCCAGCCGACAGGGTTCCGGGGAGCTGTTTTTT.

This clonotype was seen more than once but under ten times. This chain uses TRBV5-1 with TRBJ2-6, with 7 bases fitting TRBD1. The CDR3 runs to 15 residues. The J segment lost 12 bases and the V segment lost 1 base, leaving 10 bases of the junction unmatched. Germline V gives CDR1 SGHRS, CDR2 YFSETQ. The CDR3 DNA follows: TGCGCCAGCAGCTTGAGGGGGCAAACACAAGGCGTCCTGACTTTC. Encoded protein: CASSLRGQTQGVLTF.

The CDR3 DNA reads TGCAGTGCTAGAGATTATGGTCAGGGGAAGGGCTATGGCTACACCTTC. It specifies CSARDYGQGKGYGYTF. The chain uses TRBV20-1 and TRBJ1-2, with a weak D call TRBD1 (6 bases). This CDR3 has 16 amino acids. V was pared by 0 bases and J by 4 bases, with 18 bases between. CDR1 is DFQATT, CDR2 SNEGSKA, per germline (reference sequence).

This clonotype was detected many times. The chain joins TRBV7-3 to TRBJ2-7, with D possibly matching TRBD2 (5 bases). CDR1 is SGHTA, CDR2 FQGTGA, per germline. V dropped 5 bases and J dropped 0 bases, with 11 bases sitting between them. CDR3 length: 14 amino acids. The CDR3, as DNA: TGTGCCAGCAGCCTGACGGGGAGCTCCTACGAGCAGTACTTC. It specifies CASSLTGSSYEQYF.

The chain employs TRBV27 and TRBJ2-7; no firm D call. The CDR3 is made up of 13 amino acids. With 3 bases removed from V and 9 bases from J, the gap between germline ends came to 15 bases. CDR1 is MNHEY, CDR2 SMNVEV, per germline (reference sequence). The CDR3 spells CASSFPPLRRQYF. The CDR3 bases are TGTGCCAGCAGTTTCCCCCCTCTTCGGCGGCAGTACTTC.

This clonotype appeared a few times. The chain uses TRBV20-1 and TRBJ2-3, with 10 bases identical to TRBD1. V dropped 1 base and J dropped 5; count of bases not matched to a gene: 12. The CDR3 covers 17 residues. Germline V gene data show CDR1 as DFQATT and CDR2 as SNEGSKA (reference sequence). This CDR3 reads CSARVDRGLPGGDTQYF. The DNA of the CDR3 is TGCAGTGCTAGAGTCGACAGGGGGCTGCCTGGGGGAGATACGCAGTATTTT.

The V gene is TRBV6-5, the J gene TRBJ1-5; D ambiguous. Germline values: CDR1 MNHEY, CDR2 SVGAGI. V dropped 5 bases and J dropped 7 bases, with 18 bases sitting between them. The CDR3 runs 15 residues. CDR3 region: CASSPRWKPGQPQHF. The CDR3 DNA reads TGTGCCAGCAGTCCCCGTTGGAAGCCGGGACAGCCCCAGCATTTT.